The present TCR beta chain was sequenced within a study of T cell responses to AZD1222 COVID-19 vaccine. Study findings and constraints: Baseline seropositivity occurred in only 5 to 7 AZD1222 recipients. All repertoire sampling was performed exclusively after the peak T cell response.

Sequencing was performed with immunoSEQ multiplex PCR; in TCRdb, only in-frame clones are kept and a portion is missing. Of roughly 79,000 clones in the sample, around 92% were seen once. This clone occurred once. Its antigen remains unidentified. J was trimmed by 4 bases and V by 7 bases; bases with no gene match: 10. The CDR3 length is 16 residues. CDR1 and CDR2 (germline): SEHNR, FQNEAQ (reference sequence). This rearrangement joins TRBV7-9 to TRBJ2-2, with 9 bases fitting TRBD1. The TCR comes from an adult in good health. The specimen comprised peripheral blood, sampled on day 0 of MenACWY control vaccination. CDR3 nucleotide sequence: TGTGCCAGCACCAAATTCCTACAGGGGGCCACCGGGGAGCTGTTTTTT. Amino acid sequence: CASTKFLQGATGELFF.